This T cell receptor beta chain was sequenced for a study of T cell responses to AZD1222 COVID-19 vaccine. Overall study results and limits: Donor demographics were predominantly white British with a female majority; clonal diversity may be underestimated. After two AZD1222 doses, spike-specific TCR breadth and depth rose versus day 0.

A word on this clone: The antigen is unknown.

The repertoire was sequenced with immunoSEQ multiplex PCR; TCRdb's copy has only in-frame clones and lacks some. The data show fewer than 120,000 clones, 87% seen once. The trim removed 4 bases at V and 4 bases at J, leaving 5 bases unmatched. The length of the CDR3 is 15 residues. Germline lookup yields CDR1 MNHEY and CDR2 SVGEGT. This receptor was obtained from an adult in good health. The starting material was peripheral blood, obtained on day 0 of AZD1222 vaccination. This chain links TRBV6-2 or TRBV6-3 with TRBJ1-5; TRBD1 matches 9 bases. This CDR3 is CASSWAGTGNQPQHF. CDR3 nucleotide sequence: TGTGCCAGCAGTTGGGCCGGGACAGGGAATCAGCCCCAGCATTTT.